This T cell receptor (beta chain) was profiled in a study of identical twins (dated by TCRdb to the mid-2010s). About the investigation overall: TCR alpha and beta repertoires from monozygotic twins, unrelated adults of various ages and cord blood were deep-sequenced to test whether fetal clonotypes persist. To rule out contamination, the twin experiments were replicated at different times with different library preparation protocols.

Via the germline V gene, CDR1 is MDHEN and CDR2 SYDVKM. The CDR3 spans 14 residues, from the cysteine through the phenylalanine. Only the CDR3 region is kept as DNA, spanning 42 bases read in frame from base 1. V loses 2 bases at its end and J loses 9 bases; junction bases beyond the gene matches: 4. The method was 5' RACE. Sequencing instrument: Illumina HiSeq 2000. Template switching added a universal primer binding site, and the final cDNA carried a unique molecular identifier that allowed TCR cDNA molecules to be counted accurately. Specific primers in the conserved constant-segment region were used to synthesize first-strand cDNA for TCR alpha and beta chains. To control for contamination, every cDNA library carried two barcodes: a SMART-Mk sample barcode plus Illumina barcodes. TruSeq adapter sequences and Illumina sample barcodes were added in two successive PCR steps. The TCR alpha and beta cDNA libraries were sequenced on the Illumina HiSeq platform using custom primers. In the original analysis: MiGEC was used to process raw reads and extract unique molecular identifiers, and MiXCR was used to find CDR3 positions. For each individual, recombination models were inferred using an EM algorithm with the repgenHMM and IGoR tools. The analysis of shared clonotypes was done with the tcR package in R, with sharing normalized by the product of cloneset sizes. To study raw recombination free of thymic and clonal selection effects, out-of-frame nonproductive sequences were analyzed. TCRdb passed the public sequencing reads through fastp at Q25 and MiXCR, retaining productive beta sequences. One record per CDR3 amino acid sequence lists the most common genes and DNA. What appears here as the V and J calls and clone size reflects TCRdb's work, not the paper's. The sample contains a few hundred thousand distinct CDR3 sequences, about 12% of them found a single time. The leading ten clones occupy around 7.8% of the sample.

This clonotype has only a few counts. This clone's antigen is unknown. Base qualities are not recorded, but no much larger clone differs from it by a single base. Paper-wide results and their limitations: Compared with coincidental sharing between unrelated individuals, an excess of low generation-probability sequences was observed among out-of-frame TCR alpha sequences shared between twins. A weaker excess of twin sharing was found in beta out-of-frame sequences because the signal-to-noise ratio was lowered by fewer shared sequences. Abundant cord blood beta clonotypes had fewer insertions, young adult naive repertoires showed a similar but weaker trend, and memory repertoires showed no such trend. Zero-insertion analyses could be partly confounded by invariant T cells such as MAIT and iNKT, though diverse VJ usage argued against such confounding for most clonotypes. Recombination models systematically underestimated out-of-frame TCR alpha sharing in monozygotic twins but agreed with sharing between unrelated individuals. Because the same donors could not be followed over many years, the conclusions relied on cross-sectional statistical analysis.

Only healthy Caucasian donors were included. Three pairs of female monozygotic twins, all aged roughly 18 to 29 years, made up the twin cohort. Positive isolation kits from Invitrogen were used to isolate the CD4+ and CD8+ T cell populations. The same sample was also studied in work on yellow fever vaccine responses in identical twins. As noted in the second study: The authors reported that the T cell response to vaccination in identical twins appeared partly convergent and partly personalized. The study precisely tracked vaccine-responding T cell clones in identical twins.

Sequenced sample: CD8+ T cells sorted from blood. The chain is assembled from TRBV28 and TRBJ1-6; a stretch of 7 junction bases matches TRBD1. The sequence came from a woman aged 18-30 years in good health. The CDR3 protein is CASSLRGGGSPLHF. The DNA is TGTGCCAGCAGTTTACGAGGGGGCGGTTCACCCCTCCACTTT.